This TCR beta chain was obtained from a study of cytomegalovirus exposure and HLA in healthy donors. V trimming: 2 bases; J trimming: 3 bases; junction bases outside the gene matches: 6. This CDR3 is 17 amino acids long. Germline V gives CDR1 SGDLS, CDR2 YYNGEE. Primers for the PCR totalled 60 Vbeta and 13 Jbeta. Method: immunoSEQ multiplex PCR; TCRdb's copy keeps in-frame clones and lacks some. The sample carries roughly 180,000 clones, 77% recorded once. Sample: PBMCs. The receptor was isolated from a man younger than 35 in good health and CMV-seronegative. J is TRBJ1-6 and V is TRBV9; TRBD1 matches at 9 bases. As DNA, the CDR3 is TGTGCCAGCAGCGTCTTTTCGGACAGGGGCTATAATTCACCCCTCCACTTT. Encoded protein: CASSVFSDRGYNSPLHF.